This TCR beta chain appears in the sequencing data of a study of identical twins. Notes on this clonotype: The antigen is not known.

General study points: Carriage of fewer insertions was seen in abundant cord blood beta clonotypes, whereas memory repertoires showed none.

From the 5' RACE reads, TCRdb called clonotypes with MiXCR, one entry per CDR3 protein. There are roughly 540,000 distinct CDR3 sequences in the sample; roughly a fifth occur only once, and approximately 0.95% lies in the top ten. CDR3 length: 14 amino acids. Trimming removed 3 bases from V and 0 bases from J, with 8 bases in between. CDR1 is DFQATT and CDR2 is SNEGSKA in the germline V gene (reference sequence). These same data were also listed under a study on T cells expressing NK-cell markers. From that second work: Whether expanded NKG2C-expressing T cell clones recognize HCMV is unknown.

The source of this sequence is a woman aged 18 to 35 in good health. The sequenced material came from CD4+ T cells sorted from blood. This chain connects TRBV20-1 to TRBJ1-4; D unclear. Here the CDR3 DNA reads TGCAGTGCTAGTCTCGATACAACTAATGAAAAACTGTTTTTT. Translation: CSASLDTTNEKLFF.